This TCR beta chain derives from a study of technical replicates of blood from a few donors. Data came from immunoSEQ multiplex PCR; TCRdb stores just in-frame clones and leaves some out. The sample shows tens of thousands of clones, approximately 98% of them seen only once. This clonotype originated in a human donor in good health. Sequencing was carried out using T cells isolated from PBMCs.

Here the CDR3 DNA reads TGTGCCAGCAGATCGACAGGGCAAGAGACCCAGTACTTC. It yields the protein CASRSTGQETQYF. This chain uses TRBV27 with TRBJ2-5; 7 nucleotides agree with TRBD1. V shed 6 bases, J shed 2 bases, and the junction held 3 bases outside the gene matches. The CDR3 runs to 13 residues. From germline, CDR1 is MNHEY and CDR2 SMNVEV (reference sequence).